Presented here are 7 T cell receptor beta chains from one specimen sequenced in a study of response to subunit inactivated influenza vaccine. MiXCR, run by TCRdb on the RT-PCR reads, gives a single entry per CDR3 protein. The top ten hold about an eighth of the sample, which has around 490,000 distinct CDR3 sequences, less than 8% seen once. The sample here was PBMCs from blood, taken 23 months after vaccination. The receptor source for this set is a man aged 45 to 75 who received an inactivated influenza vaccine.

This clonotype has a handful of counts. V gene TRBV20-1 combines with J gene TRBJ2-3, with TRBD1 matching over 8 bases. The junction had 7 bases not matched to a gene; V was cut back by 6 bases and J by 2 bases. This CDR3 is built from 14 residues. From germline, CDR1 is DFQATT and CDR2 SNEGSKA (reference sequence). The CDR3 bases are TGCAGTGCCACTGGACAGGGCCCCACAGATACGCAGTATTTT. This gives the protein CSATGQGPTDTQYF.

This chain uses TRBV20-1 with TRBJ1-5; D might be TRBD1 (6 bases). The CDR3 totals 13 residues. Germline CDR1 reads DFQATT; CDR2 reads SNEGSKA (reference sequence). V lost 1 base and J lost 6, with 10 bases in between. CDR3 region: CSARGGAAQPQHF. Here the CDR3 DNA reads TGCAGTGCTAGAGGGGGGGCGGCTCAGCCCCAGCATTTT.

This rearrangement joins TRBV20-1 to TRBJ2-3; 8 bases match TRBD2. This CDR3 spans 16 amino acids. With V trimmed by 0 bases and J by 3 bases, 8 bases remained unmatched. CDR1 and CDR2 (germline): DFQATT, SNEGSKA (reference sequence). The CDR3 spells CSARDFAGGRTDTQYF. For the CDR3, the DNA is TGCAGTGCTAGAGATTTTGCGGGGGGCCGGACAGATACGCAGTATTTT.

The J gene is TRBJ1-4, the V gene TRBV27, with D possibly matching TRBD1 (5 bases). From germline, CDR1 is MNHEY and CDR2 SMNVEV (reference sequence). Trimming took off 4 bases at V and 6 bases at J, with 15 bases between the two ends. CDR3 size: 15 residues. DNA of the CDR3: TGTGCCAGCAGTTCGGCAGGCCTGGGGGATGAAAAACTGTTTTTT. Translating it yields CASSSAGLGDEKLFF.

The chain couples TRBV11-2 to TRBJ2-2, with 7 nucleotides matching TRBD1. V lost 5 bases and J lost 4; bases outside the gene matches: 10. The CDR3 extends over 16 amino acids. Looked up from germline, CDR1 is SGHAT and CDR2 is FQNNGV. Written as DNA, the CDR3 is TGTGCCAGCAGCAGACCGGGACAGAGCCGCACCGGGGAGCTGTTTTTT. Amino acids: CASSRPGQSRTGELFF.

V gene TRBV7-9 combines with J gene TRBJ2-4; 10 bases are a match to TRBD1. V was pared by 5 bases and J by 1 base, with 5 bases of the junction left unmatched. The CDR3 is made up of 16 amino acids. Germline lookup yields CDR1 SEHNR and CDR2 FQNEAQ (reference sequence). The CDR3, as DNA: TGTGCCAGCAGCCATGACAGGGGGCTTGCCAAAAACATTCAGTACTTC. As protein: CASSHDRGLAKNIQYF. The whole variable domain, remainder taken from reference TRBV7-9 and TRBJ2-4, is DTGVSQNPRHKITKRGQNVTFRCDPISEHNRLYWYRQTLGQGPEFLTYFQNEAQLEKSRLLSDRFSAERPKGSFSTLEIQRTEQGDSAMYLCASSHDRGLAKNIQYFGAGTRLSVL.

The chain links TRBV6-1 to TRBJ1-5; 10 bases map to TRBD1. The CDR3 is 16 residues long. Germline-derived CDR1 and CDR2 are MNHNS and SASEGT. The ends lost 8 bases at V and 6 bases at J; junction bases unmatched: 13. CDR3 in amino acids: CASGTPGTGEGQPQHF. CDR3 sequence (DNA): TGTGCCAGCGGAACCCCCGGGACAGGGGAAGGTCAGCCCCAGCATTTT.